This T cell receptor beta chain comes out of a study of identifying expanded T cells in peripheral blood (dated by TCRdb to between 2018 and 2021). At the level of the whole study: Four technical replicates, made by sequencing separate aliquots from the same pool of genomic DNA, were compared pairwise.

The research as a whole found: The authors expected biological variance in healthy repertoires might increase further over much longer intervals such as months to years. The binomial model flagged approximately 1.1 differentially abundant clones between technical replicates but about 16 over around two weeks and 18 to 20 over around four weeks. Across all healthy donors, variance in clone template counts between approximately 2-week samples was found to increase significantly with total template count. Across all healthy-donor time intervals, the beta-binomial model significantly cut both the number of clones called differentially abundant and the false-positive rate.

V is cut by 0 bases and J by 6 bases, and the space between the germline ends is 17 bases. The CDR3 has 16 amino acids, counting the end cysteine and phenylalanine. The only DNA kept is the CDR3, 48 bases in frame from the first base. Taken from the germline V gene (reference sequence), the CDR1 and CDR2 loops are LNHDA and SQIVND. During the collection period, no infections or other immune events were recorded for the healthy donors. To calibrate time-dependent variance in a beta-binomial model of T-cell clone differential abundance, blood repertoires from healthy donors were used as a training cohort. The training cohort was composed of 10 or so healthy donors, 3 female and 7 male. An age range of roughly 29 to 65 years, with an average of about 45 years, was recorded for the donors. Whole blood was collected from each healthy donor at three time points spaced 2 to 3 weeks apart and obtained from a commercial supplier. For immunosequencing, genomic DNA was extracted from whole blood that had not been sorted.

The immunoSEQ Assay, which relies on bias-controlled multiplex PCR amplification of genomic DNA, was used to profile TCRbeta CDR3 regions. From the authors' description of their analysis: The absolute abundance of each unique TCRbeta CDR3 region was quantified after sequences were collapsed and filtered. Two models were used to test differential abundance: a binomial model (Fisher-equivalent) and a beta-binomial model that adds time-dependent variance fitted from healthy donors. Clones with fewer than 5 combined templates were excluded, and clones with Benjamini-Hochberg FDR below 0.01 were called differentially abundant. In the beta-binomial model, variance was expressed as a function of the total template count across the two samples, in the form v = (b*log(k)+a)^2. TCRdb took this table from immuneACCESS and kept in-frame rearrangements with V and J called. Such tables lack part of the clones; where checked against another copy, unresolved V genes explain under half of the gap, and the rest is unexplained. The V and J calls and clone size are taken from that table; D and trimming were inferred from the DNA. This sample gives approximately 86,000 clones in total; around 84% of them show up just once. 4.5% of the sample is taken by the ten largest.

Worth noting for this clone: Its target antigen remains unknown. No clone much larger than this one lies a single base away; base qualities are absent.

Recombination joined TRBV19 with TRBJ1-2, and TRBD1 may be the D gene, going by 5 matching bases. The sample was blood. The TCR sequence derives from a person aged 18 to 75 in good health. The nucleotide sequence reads TGTGCCAGTAGTATAGATCCGAGAGGGGTCTTGGATGGCTACACCTTC. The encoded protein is CASSIDPRGVLDGYTF.